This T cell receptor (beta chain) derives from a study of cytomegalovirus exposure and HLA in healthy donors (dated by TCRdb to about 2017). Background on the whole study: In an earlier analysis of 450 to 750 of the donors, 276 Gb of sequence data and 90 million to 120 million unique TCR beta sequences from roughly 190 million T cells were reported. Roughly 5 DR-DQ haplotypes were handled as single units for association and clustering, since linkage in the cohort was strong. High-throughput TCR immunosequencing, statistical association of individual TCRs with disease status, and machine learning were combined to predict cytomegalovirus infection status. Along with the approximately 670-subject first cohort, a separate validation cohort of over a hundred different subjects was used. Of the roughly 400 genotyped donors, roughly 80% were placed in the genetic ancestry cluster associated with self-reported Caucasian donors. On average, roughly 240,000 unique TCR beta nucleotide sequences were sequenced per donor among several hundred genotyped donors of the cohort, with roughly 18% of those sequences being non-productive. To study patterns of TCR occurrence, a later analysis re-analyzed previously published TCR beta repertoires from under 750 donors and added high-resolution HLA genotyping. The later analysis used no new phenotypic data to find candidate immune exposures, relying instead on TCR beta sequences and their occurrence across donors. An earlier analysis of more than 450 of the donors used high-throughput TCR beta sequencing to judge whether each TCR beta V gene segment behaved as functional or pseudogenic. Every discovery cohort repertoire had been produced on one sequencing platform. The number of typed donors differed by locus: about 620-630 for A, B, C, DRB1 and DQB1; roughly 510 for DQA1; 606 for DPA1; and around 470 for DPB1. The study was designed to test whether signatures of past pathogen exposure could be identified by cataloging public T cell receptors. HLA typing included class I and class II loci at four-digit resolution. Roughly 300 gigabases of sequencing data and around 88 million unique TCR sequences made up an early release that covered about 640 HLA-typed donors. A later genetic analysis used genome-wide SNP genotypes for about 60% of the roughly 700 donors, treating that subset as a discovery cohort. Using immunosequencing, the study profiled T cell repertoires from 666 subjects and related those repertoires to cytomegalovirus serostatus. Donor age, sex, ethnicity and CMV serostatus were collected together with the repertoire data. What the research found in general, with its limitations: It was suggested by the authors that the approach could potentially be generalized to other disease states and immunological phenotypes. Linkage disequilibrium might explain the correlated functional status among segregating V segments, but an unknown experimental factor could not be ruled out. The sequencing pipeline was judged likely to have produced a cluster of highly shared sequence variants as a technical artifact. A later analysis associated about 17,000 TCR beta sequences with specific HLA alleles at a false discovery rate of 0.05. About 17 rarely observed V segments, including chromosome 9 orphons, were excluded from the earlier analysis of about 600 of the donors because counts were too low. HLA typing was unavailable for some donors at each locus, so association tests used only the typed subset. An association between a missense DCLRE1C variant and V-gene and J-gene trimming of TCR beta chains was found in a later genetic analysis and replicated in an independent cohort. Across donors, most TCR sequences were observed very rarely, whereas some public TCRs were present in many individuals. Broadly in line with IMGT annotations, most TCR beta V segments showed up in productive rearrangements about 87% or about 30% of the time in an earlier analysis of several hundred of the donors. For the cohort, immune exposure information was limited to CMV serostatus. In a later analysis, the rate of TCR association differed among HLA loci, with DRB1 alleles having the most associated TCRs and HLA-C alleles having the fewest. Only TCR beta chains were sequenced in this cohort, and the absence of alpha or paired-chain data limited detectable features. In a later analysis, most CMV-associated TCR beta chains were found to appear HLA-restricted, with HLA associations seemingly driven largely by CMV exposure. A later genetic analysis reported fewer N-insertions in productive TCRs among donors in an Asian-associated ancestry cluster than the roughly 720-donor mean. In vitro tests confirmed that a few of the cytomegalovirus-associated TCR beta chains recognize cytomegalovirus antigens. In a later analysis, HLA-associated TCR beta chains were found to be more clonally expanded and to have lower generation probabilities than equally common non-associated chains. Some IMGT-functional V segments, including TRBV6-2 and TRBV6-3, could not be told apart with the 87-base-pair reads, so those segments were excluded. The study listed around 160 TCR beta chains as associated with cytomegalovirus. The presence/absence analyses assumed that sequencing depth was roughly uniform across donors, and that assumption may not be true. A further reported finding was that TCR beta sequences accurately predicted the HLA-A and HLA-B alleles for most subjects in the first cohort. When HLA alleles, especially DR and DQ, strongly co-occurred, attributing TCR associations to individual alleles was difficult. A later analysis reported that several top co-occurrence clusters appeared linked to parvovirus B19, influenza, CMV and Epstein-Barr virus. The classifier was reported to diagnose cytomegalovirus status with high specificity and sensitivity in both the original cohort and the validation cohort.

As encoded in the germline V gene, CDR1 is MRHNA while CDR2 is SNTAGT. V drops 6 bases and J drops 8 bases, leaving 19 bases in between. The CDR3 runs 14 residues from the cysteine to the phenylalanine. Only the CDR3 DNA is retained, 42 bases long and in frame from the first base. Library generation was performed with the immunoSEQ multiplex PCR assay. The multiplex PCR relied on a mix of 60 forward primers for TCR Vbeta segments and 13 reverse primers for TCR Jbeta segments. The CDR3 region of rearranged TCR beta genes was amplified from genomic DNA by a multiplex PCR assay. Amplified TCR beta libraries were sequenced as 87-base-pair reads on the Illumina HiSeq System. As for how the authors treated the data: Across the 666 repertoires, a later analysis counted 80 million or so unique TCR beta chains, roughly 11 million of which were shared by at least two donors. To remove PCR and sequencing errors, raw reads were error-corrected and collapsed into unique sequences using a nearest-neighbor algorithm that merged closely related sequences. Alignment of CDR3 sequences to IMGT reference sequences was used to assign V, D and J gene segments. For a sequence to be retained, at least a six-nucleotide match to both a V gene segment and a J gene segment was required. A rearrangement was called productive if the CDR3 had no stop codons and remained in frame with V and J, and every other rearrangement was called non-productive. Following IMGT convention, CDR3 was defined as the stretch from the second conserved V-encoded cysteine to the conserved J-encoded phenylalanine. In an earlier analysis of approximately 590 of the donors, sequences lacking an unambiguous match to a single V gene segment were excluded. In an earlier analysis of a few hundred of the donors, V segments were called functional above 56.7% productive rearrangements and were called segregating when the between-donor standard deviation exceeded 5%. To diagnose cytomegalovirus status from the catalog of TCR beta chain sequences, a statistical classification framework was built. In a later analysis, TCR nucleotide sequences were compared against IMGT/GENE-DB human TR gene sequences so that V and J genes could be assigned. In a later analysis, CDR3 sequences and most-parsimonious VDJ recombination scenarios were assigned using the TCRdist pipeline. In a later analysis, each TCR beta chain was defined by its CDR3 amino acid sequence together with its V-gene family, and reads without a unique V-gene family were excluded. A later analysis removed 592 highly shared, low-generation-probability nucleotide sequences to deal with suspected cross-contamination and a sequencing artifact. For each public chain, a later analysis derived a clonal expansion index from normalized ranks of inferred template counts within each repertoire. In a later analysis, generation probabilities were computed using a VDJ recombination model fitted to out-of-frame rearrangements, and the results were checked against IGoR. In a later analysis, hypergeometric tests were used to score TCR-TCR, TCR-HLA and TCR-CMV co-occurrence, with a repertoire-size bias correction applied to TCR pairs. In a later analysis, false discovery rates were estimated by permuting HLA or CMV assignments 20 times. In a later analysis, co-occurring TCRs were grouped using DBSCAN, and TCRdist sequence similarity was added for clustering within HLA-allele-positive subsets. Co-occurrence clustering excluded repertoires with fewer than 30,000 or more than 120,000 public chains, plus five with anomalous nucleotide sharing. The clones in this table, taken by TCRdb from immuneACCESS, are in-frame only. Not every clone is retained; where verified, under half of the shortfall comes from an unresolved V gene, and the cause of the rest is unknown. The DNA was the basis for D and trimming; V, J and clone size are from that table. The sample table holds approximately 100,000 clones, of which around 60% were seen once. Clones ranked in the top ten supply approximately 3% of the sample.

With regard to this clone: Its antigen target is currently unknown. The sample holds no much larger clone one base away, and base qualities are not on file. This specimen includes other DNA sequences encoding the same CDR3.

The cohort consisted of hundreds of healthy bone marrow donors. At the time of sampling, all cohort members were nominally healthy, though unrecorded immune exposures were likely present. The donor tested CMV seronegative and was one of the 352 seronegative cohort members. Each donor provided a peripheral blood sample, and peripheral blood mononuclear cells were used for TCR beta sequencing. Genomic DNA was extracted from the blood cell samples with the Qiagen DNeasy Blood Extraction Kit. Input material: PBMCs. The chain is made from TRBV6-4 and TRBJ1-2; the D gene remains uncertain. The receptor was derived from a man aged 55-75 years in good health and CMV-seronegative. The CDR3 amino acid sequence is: CASRVIDIPYGYTF. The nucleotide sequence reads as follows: TGTGCCAGCAGGGTTATTGACATACCTTACGGCTACACCTTC.